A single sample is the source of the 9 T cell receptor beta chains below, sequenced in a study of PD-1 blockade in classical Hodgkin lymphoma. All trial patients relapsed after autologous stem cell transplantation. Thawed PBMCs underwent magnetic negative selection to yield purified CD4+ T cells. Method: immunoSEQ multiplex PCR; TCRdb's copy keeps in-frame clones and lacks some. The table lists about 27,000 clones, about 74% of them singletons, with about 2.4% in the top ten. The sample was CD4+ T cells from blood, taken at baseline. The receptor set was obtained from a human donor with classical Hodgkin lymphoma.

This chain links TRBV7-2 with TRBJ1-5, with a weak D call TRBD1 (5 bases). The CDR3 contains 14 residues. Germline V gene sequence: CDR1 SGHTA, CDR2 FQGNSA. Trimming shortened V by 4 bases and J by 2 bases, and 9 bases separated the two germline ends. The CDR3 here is CASSYWGRNQPQHF. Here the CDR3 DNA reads TGTGCCAGCAGCTACTGGGGCCGCAATCAGCCCCAGCATTTT.

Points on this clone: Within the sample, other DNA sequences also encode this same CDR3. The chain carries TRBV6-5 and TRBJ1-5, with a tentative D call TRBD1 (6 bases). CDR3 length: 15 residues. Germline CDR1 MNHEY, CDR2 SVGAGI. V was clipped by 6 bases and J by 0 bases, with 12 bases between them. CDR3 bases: TGTGCCAGCAGAAGAAACAGGGATAGCAATCAGCCCCAGCATTTT. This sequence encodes CASRRNRDSNQPQHF.

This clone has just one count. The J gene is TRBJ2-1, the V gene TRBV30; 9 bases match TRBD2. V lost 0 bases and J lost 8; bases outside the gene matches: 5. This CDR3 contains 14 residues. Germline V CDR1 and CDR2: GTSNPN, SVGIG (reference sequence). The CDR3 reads CAWSVRGGWDEQFF. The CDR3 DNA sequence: TGTGCCTGGAGTGTGCGGGGGGGATGGGATGAGCAGTTCTTC.

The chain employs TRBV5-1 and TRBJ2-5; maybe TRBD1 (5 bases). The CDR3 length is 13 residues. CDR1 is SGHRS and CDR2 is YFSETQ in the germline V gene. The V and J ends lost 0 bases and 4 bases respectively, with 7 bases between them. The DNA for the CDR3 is TGCGCCAGCAGCTTGGACAGGCCAGAGACCCAGTACTTC. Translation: CASSLDRPETQYF.

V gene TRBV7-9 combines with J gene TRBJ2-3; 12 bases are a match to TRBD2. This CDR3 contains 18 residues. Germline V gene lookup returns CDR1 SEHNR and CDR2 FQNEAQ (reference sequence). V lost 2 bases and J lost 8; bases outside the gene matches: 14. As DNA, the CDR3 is TGTGCCAGCAGCTTATTACCCCTAGCGGGGGGGCCTCTTAGTACGCAGTATTTT. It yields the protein CASSLLPLAGGPLSTQYF. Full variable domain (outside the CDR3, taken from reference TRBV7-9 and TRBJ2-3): DTGVSQNPRHKITKRGQNVTFRCDPISEHNRLYWYRQTLGQGPEFLTYFQNEAQLEKSRLLSDRFSAERPKGSFSTLEIQRTEQGDSAMYLCASSLLPLAGGPLSTQYFGPGTRLTVL.

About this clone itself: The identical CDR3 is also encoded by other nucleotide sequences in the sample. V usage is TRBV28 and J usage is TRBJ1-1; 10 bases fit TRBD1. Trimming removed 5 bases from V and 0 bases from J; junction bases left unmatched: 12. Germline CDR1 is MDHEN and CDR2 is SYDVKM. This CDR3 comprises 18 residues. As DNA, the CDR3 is TGTGCCAGCAGTCCAGGGACAGGGGAGAGGTTCATGAACACTGAAGCTTTCTTT. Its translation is CASSPGTGERFMNTEAFF.

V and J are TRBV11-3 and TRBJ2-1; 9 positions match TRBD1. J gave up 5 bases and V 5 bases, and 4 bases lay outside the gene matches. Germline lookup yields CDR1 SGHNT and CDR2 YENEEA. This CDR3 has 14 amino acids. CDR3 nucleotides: TGTGCCAGCAGCCCCCGGGACAGGGACAATGAGCAGTTCTTC. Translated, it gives CASSPRDRDNEQFF. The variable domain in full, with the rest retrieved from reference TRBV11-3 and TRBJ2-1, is EAGVVQSPRYKIIEKKQPVAFWCNPISGHNTLYWYLQNLGQGPELLIRYENEEAVDDSQLPKDRFSAERLKGVDSTLKIQPAELGDSAVYLCASSPRDRDNEQFFGPGTRLTVL.

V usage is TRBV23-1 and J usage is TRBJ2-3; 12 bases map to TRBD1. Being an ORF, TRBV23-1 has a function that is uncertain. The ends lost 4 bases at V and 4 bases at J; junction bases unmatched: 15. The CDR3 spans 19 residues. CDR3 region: CASSRLPAGQGAGADTQYF. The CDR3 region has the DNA TGCGCCAGCAGTCGACTACCTGCGGGACAGGGGGCAGGGGCAGATACGCAGTATTTT.

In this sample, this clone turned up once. CDR3 DNA: TGTGCCAGCAGCGCCAGACTAGTTAATGAGCAGTTCTTC. As protein: CASSARLVNEQFF. The chain links TRBV7-9 to TRBJ2-1; TRBD2 might be the D (6 bases). V shed 5 bases and J shed 7 bases, with 12 bases lying between them. This CDR3 region has 13 residues. The germline gives CDR1 SEHNR, CDR2 FQNEAQ (reference sequence).